The 5 T cell receptor beta chains listed next were all sequenced from one sample in a study of technical replicates of blood from a few donors (TCRdb year 2017). Library prep was done by the immunoSEQ multiplex PCR assay. Sourced from immuneACCESS, this table was stored by TCRdb with only in-frame sequences that have V and J called. A share of the clones is absent; for the studies checked, an unresolved V gene accounts for under half, and the remainder has no known explanation. This sample is represented by approximately 73,000 clones; approximately 96% of them were singletons. The ten largest clones capture roughly 0.35% of the sample. Sequenced material: T cells isolated from PBMCs. All receptors come from a human donor in good health.

CDR3 nucleotides: TGTGCCAGCTCACCATTAGCGGACTACGAGCAGTACTTC. Its translation is CASSPLADYEQYF. V gene TRBV18 combines with J gene TRBJ2-7; D is possibly TRBD2 (6 bases). The CDR3 runs to 13 residues. V dropped 2 bases and J dropped 3 bases, with 8 bases sitting between them. CDR1 and CDR2 (germline): KGHSH, LQKENI.

The rearrangement uses TRBV30 and TRBJ2-1, with 7 bases aligning to TRBD1. V shed 7 bases, J shed 9 bases, and the junction held 6 bases outside the gene matches. The CDR3 covers 11 residues. Germline V gene sequence: CDR1 GTSNPN, CDR2 SVGIG (reference sequence). The CDR3 DNA reads TGTGCCTCGGACAGGTCGGGTGAGCAGTTCTTC. Amino acid sequence: CASDRSGEQFF.

The rearrangement links TRBV7-2 to TRBJ2-7; a weak D match, TRBD1 (6 bases). The CDR3 sequence is 15 residues long. V was shortened by 0 bases and J by 5 bases, with 14 bases between the two germline ends. Germline CDR1 reads SGHTA; CDR2 reads FQGNSA. CDR3 nucleotides: TGTGCCAGCAGCTTAGCGGCAGGGGACCCTCACGAGCAGTACTTC. Its protein product is CASSLAAGDPHEQYF.

This CDR3 reads CASSIWPGNTIYF. In DNA form, the CDR3 reads TGTGCCAGCAGTATTTGGCCAGGAAACACCATATATTTT. V and J are TRBV6-5 and TRBJ1-3; unclear D gene. Per germline, CDR1 MNHEY and CDR2 SVGAGI. The length of the CDR3 is 13 residues. V was trimmed by 5 bases and J by 4 bases, leaving 9 bases between them.

Points on this clone: The identical CDR3 is also encoded by other nucleotide sequences in the sample. The chain uses TRBV7-3 and TRBJ2-5, with 7 bases that match TRBD2. The germline CDR1 and CDR2 sequences are SGHTA and FQGTGA. This CDR3 has 17 amino acids. Unmatched junction bases numbered 12, after V lost 3 bases and J lost 2 bases. The DNA of the CDR3 is TGTGCCAGCAGCTTGGGAGCTGCGGGAGTAGGGCAAGAGACCCAGTACTTC. This sequence encodes CASSLGAAGVGQETQYF.